The 16 T cell receptor beta chains presented below share a single source sample, sequenced in a study of shared clonotypes between healthy human individuals. The repertoire was sequenced with immunoSEQ multiplex PCR; TCRdb's copy has only in-frame clones and lacks some. Counted here are some 1.4 million clones, roughly 96% occurring once; the ten biggest clones make up approximately 1.1%. The sample was naive CD4+ T cells sorted from blood. Sample subset: CD45RA+ positively selected. The receptors shown here come from a man aged 25 to 40 in good health.

V usage is TRBV30 and J usage is TRBJ2-7, with D uncertain. CDR1 is GTSNPN, CDR2 SVGIG, per germline (reference sequence). Trimming cost V 2 bases and J 2 bases, with 4 bases left between them. The CDR3 covers 11 residues. The CDR3 here is CAWSHAYEQYF. DNA of the CDR3: TGTGCCTGGAGTCACGCCTACGAGCAGTACTTC.

The V call is TRBV2, the J call TRBJ2-7; D is uncertain. V shed 6 bases and J shed 4 bases, with 13 bases lying between them. The CDR3 runs 13 residues. CDR1 is SNHLY and CDR2 is FYNNEI in the germline V gene. For the CDR3, the DNA is TGTGCCAGCAGATTAGAGGCGAGTTACGAGCAGTACTTC. Residues: CASRLEASYEQYF.

The chain has TRBV5-5 and TRBJ2-1; a possible D gene is TRBD1 (6 bases). V shed 0 bases and J shed 6 bases, with 16 bases lying between them. CDR3 size: 16 residues. Looked up from germline, CDR1 is SGHKS and CDR2 is YYEKEE (reference sequence). In DNA form, the CDR3 reads TGTGCCAGCAGCTTGGCTCCAGGGGTTTCGGGCAATGAGCAGTTCTTC. Amino acid sequence: CASSLAPGVSGNEQFF.

The chain is built from TRBV7-9 and TRBJ2-3; 11 nucleotides align to TRBD1. Looked up from germline, CDR1 is SEHNR and CDR2 is FQNEAQ (reference sequence). The CDR3 runs 16 residues. The J segment lost 4 bases and the V segment lost 5 bases, leaving 8 bases of the junction unmatched. The CDR3 sequence is CASSSTGQGASDTQYF. The CDR3 DNA follows: TGTGCCAGCAGCAGTACCGGACAGGGGGCCTCAGATACGCAGTATTTT.

V and J are TRBV29-1 and TRBJ2-1; tentatively, D is TRBD2 (5 bases). Trimming pared 4 bases from V and 4 bases from J, leaving 11 bases between. Germline CDR1 reads SQVTM; CDR2 reads ANQGSEA. This CDR3 has 13 residues. The CDR3 DNA follows: TGCAGCGTTGCCGGGATCTATTACAATGAGCAGTTCTTC. Its translation is CSVAGIYYNEQFF.

The CDR3 nucleotides read TGTGCCACCTATCCTAGCGACGTCAGCTCAGATACGCAGTATTTT. The encoded protein is CATYPSDVSSDTQYF. V gene TRBV10-3 combines with J gene TRBJ2-3, with a weak D call TRBD2 (6 bases). Germline CDR1 and CDR2: ENHRY and SYGVKD. Trimming shortened V by 10 bases and J by 4 bases, and 21 bases separated the two germline ends. This CDR3 is built from 15 residues.

The chain carries TRBV19 and TRBJ2-7; D might be TRBD1 (6 bases). The length of the CDR3 is 13 residues. Per the germline V gene, CDR1 is LNHDA and CDR2 is SQIVND (reference sequence). Between the trimmed V and J ends, which lost 6 bases and 3 bases, there was a span of 12 bases. The CDR3 nucleotides read TGTGCCAGTAGGGATACAGGGATCTACGAGCAGTACTTC. Amino acids: CASRDTGIYEQYF.

The chain uses TRBV28 and TRBJ2-7, with 9 bases matching TRBD1. The CDR3 is 14 residues long. Germline loops: CDR1 MDHEN, CDR2 SYDVKM. V trimming: 8 bases; J trimming: 3 bases; junction bases outside the gene matches: 8. CDR3: CASYGAGQGYEQYF. For the CDR3, the DNA is TGTGCCAGCTATGGTGCGGGACAGGGCTACGAGCAGTACTTC.

V usage is TRBV4-3 and J usage is TRBJ2-5, with TRBD2 identical over 11 bases. This CDR3 contains 16 residues. Germline CDR1 and CDR2: LGHNA and YSLEER. V lost 0 bases to trimming and J lost 4 bases; unmatched junction nucleotides: 4. CDR3 bases: TGCGCCAGCAGCCAAGACGTAGCGGGAGGGCGAGAGACCCAGTACTTC. Translation: CASSQDVAGGRETQYF.

To note about this clone: Other DNA sequences from this sample encode an identical CDR3 as well. The chain carries TRBV6-6 and TRBJ1-2; no clear D gene. Germline CDR1 is MNHNY and CDR2 is SVGAGI (reference sequence). Trimming stripped 2 bases from V and 2 bases from J, with 6 bases between. The CDR3 sequence is 13 residues long. CDR3 sequence reads: CASSYRENYGYTF. Here the CDR3 DNA reads TGTGCCAGCAGTTACCGTGAGAACTATGGCTACACCTTC.

The genes are TRBV2 and TRBJ2-3; TRBD2 aligns across 7 bases. V shed 6 bases, J shed 4 bases, and the junction held 13 bases outside the gene matches. Per germline, CDR1 SNHLY and CDR2 FYNNEI. The CDR3 covers 16 residues. CDR3 in amino acids: CASSSSAGEVSDTQYF. The CDR3 bases are TGTGCCAGCAGCAGCTCGGCGGGAGAGGTCTCAGATACGCAGTATTTT.

The V call is TRBV18, the J call TRBJ2-1; tentatively, D is TRBD1 (6 bases). Germline assignment: CDR1 KGHSH and CDR2 LQKENI. The CDR3 length is 16 residues. The V and J ends lost 4 bases and 2 bases respectively, with 15 bases between them. Written as DNA, the CDR3 is TGTGCCAGCTCACGACAAGGGGGTCTTCCCTACAATGAGCAGTTCTTC. As protein: CASSRQGGLPYNEQFF.

The rearrangement links TRBV4-1 to TRBJ2-7; 7 nucleotides align to TRBD1. The germline CDR1 and CDR2 sequences are MGHRA and YSYEKL. This CDR3 spans 15 amino acids. The J segment lost 4 bases and the V segment lost 3 bases, leaving 9 bases of the junction unmatched. The CDR3 loop reads CASSHADRETYEQYF. The CDR3 nucleotides are TGCGCCAGCAGCCATGCCGACAGGGAAACTTACGAGCAGTACTTC.

The table lists this clone with a count of one. CDR3 DNA sequence: TGTGCCAGTAGTACACGGACTAGCGAGCAGTACTTC. Translation: CASSTRTSEQYF. The chain couples TRBV19 to TRBJ2-7; 7 positions match TRBD2. In germline, CDR1 is LNHDA, CDR2 SQIVND (reference sequence). This CDR3 is built from 12 residues. The junction had 3 bases not matched to a gene; V was cut back by 4 bases and J by 6 bases.

The genes are TRBV19 and TRBJ2-2; D gene ambiguous. The V end was cut by 4 bases, the J end by 1 base, with 4 bases between. Germline V gene data show CDR1 as LNHDA and CDR2 as SQIVND (reference sequence). The CDR3 is 13 amino acids. The CDR3 protein is CASSNWNTGELFF. CDR3 in DNA: TGTGCCAGTAGTAACTGGAACACCGGGGAGCTGTTTTTT.

This chain connects TRBV6-5 to TRBJ1-6, with a weak D call TRBD1 (6 bases). V shed 11 bases and J shed 8 bases, with 16 bases lying between them. CDR1 is MNHEY and CDR2 is SVGAGI in the germline V gene. The CDR3 is made up of 13 amino acids. CDR3 sequence (DNA): TGTGCCGCCTGGGGGGCGGGGGATTCACCCCTCCACTTT. Its translation is CAAWGAGDSPLHF.